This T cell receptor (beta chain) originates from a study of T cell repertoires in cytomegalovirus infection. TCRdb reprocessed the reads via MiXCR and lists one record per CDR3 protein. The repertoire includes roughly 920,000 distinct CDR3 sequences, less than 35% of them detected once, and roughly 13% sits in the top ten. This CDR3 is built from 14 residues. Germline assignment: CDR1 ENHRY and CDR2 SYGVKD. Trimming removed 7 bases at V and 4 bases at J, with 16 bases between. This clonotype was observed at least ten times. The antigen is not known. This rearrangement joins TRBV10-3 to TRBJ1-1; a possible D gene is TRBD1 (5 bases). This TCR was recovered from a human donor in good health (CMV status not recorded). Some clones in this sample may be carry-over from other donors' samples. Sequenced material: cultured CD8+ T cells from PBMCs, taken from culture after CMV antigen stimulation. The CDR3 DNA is TGTGCCATCACCATTGGGGGTTCGGTCACTGAAGCTTTCTTT. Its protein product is CAITIGGSVTEAFF.